Included here is one T cell receptor (beta chain) sequence, with context. This entry comes from a study of blood T cell repertoires in COVID-19. As for the study in general: Sites across the United States, Italy and Spain contributed samples from acute and convalescent COVID-19. T cells, B-cell-depleted T cells, or PBMCs supplied cDNA or gDNA.

Enrolled during active infection, Seattle patients were then followed longitudinally. Per the original methods: For nucleated cells, counts were estimated from reference gene primer amplification. Profiled with immunoSEQ multiplex PCR; TCRdb holds only in-frame clones, not every one. That table gives V, J and clone size, and the DNA gave D and trimming. The sample includes some 180,000 clones, approximately 88% of them seen just once. V was clipped by 7 bases and J by 2 bases, with 11 bases between them. The CDR3 is 13 residues long. From germline, CDR1 is MDHEN and CDR2 SYDVKM. Sample: peripheral blood. The sequence was obtained from a woman aged 40 to 55 with COVID-19, enrolled during active disease. This chain uses TRBV28 with TRBJ1-2; D remains unclear. The CDR3 coding sequence is TGTGCCAGCACCACGGTACAGAACTATGGCTACACCTTC. It specifies CASTTVQNYGYTF.